This TCR beta chain was recovered during a study of blood T cells in healthy people across ages. Study-level results: Older age went with lower TCR beta diversity per million T cells, in a roughly linear way. It was found that TCR beta diversity correlated strongly with the percentage of naive T cells.

Germline CDR1 MGHDK, CDR2 SYGVNS. This CDR3 is built from 14 residues. The V end was cut by 6 bases, the J end by 8 bases, with 16 bases between. This clonotype was found a few times. The antigen is undetermined. Combining a sample-barcoded 5' primer with a J-beta primer mix, a second PCR ran for 7 to 11 cycles. Every cDNA was tagged by a template-switch adaptor with 12 random nucleotides. Using its own MiXCR run on the 5' RACE reads, TCRdb lists one record per CDR3 protein. The sample carries about 1,500,000 distinct CDR3 sequences, 28% recorded once. Material for sequencing was blood. The receptor was isolated from a woman in her thirties in good health. The J gene is TRBJ1-4, the V gene TRBV25-1; D unclear. CDR3: CASRGGWDREKLFF. CDR3 nucleotide sequence: TGTGCCAGCAGGGGTGGATGGGATAGGGAAAAACTGTTTTTT. Filled out from reference TRBV25-1 and TRBJ1-4, the complete variable domain reads EADIYQTPRYLVIGTGKKITLECSQTMGHDKMYWYQQDPGMELHLIHYSYGVNSTEKGDLSSESTVSRIRTEHFPLTLESARPSHTSQYLCASRGGWDREKLFFGSGTQLSVL.